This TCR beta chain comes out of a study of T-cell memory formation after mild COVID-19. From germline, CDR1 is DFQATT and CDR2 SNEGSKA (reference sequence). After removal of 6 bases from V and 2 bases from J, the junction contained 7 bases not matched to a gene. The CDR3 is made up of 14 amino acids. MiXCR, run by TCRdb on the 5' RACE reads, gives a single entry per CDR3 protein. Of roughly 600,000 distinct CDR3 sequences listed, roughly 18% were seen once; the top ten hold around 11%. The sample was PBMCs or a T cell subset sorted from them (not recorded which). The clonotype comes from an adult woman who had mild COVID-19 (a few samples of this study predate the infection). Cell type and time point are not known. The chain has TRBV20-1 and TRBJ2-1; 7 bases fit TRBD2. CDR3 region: CSAPGTTTYNEQFF. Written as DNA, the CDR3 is TGCAGTGCCCCGGGGACTACTACCTACAATGAGCAGTTCTTC.